The present T cell receptor (beta chain) was sequenced within a study of cytomegalovirus exposure and HLA in healthy donors. Overall study findings and caveats: The authors later found HLA-associated TCR beta chains more clonally expanded than equally common others. Cytomegalovirus association was listed for around 180 TCR beta chains.

Amplification used 60 Vbeta primers and 13 Jbeta primers. The table came from immunoSEQ multiplex PCR; TCRdb's copy has only in-frame clones and leaves some out. There are 150,000 or so clones in the sample; 70% occur only once, and 2.1% lies in the top ten. To note about this clone: Its antigen is not known. This sample also contains other DNA sequences that code for the same CDR3.

The germline CDR1 and CDR2 sequences are SGHRS and YFSETQ. The CDR3 length is 14 residues. V dropped 0 bases and J dropped 5 bases, with 11 bases sitting between them. Sequenced sample: PBMCs. This TCR derives from a woman in her fifties or sixties in good health and CMV-seropositive. The chain links TRBV5-1 to TRBJ2-5, with a possible D match to TRBD2 (5 bases). CDR3 coding DNA: TGCGCCAGCAGCTTGGGGACTGGCGCGGAGACCCAGTACTTC. Protein sequence: CASSLGTGAETQYF.